Below, 21 T cell receptor beta chains from the same sample are listed, as sequenced in a study of CD8 T cells in Susac syndrome. Reverse transcription of roughly 0.45 to 1 ug RNA was performed with random hexamers. TCRdb reanalysed the immunoSEQ multiplex PCR reads using MiXCR and keeps one entry per CDR3 protein. This sample has approximately 160,000 distinct CDR3 sequences, with about 96% found just once. The sequenced sample was CD4+ T cells from PBMCs. Receptors were obtained from a human donor with Susac syndrome.

V gene TRBV18 combines with J gene TRBJ1-1; D unclear. V was shortened by 2 bases and J by 4 bases, with 17 bases between the two germline ends. The CDR3 extends over 16 amino acids. Germline V gene sequence: CDR1 KGHSH, CDR2 LQKENI. The CDR3 nucleotides read TGTGCCAGCTCACCAACTCCCACACCTCTCGGCACTGAAGCTTTCTTT. Translation: CASSPTPTPLGTEAFF.

The J gene is TRBJ2-1, the V gene TRBV29-1, with D tentatively TRBD1 or TRBD2 (6 bases each). Germline V gives CDR1 SQVTM, CDR2 ANQGSEA. There are 13 residues in the CDR3. Trimming took off 6 bases at V and 6 bases at J, with 15 bases between the two ends. CDR3: CSVRHWGANEQFF. CDR3 coding DNA: TGCAGCGTCCGGCACTGGGGGGCCAATGAGCAGTTCTTC.

The chain carries TRBV27 and TRBJ2-7; 7 nucleotides line up with TRBD2. This CDR3 is built from 15 residues. The germline V gene encodes CDR1 MNHEY and CDR2 SMNVEV (reference sequence). The J segment lost 2 bases and the V segment lost 2 bases, leaving 6 bases of the junction unmatched. CDR3 DNA sequence: TGTGCCAGCAGTTTAGGGCTAGCGGCCGCCTACGAGCAGTACTTC. It codes for CASSLGLAAAYEQYF.

This clonotype appeared a single time. The V and J genes are TRBV2 and TRBJ2-1, with D possibly being TRBD2 (5 bases). Trimming shortened V by 8 bases and J by 5 bases, and 13 bases separated the two germline ends. Looked up from germline, CDR1 is SNHLY and CDR2 is FYNNEI. This CDR3 has 13 amino acids. The CDR3 reads CASFRGINNEQFF. In nucleotides, the CDR3 is TGTGCCAGCTTCCGGGGTATCAACAATGAGCAGTTCTTC.

The V gene is TRBV30, the J gene TRBJ1-4, with D possibly being TRBD1 (6 bases). V lost 3 bases to trimming and J lost 7 bases, with 15 bases between them. Germline-derived CDR1 and CDR2 are GTSNPN and SVGIG (reference sequence). CDR3 length: 14 residues. This CDR3 reads CAWSRPGATEKLFF. The CDR3 DNA reads as TGTGCCTGGAGCCGACCGGGGGCTACTGAAAAACTGTTTTTT.

The chain employs TRBV4-3 and TRBJ2-3; TRBD2 matches 8 bases. J lost 5 bases, V lost 4 bases, and 17 bases had no gene match. The germline V gene encodes CDR1 LGHNA and CDR2 YSLEER. The CDR3 is 18 residues long. The CDR3 coding sequence is TGCGCCAGCAGCCTCACGGGGGCCAGCGGGAGTAGTGGAGATACGCAGTATTTT. It is translated as CASSLTGASGSSGDTQYF.

The J gene is TRBJ2-1, the V gene TRBV24-1; tentatively, D is TRBD1 or TRBD2 (5 bases each). With 12 bases removed from V and 7 bases from J, the gap between germline ends came to 18 bases. The CDR3 runs to 13 residues. Germline V CDR1 and CDR2: KGHDR, SFDVKD. CDR3 DNA: TGTGCCTCCGGGACCTCCCTTGGGAATGAGCAGTTCTTC. This gives the protein CASGTSLGNEQFF.

The J gene is TRBJ1-5, the V gene TRBV29-1, with D possibly TRBD1 on 6 matching bases. Trimming cost V 6 bases and J 3 bases, with 12 bases left between them. The CDR3 runs 13 residues. CDR1 is SQVTM, CDR2 ANQGSEA, per germline. CDR3 loop: CSVGGGSNQPQHF. Written as DNA, the CDR3 is TGCAGCGTCGGAGGGGGATCCAATCAGCCCCAGCATTTT.

The chain joins TRBV3-1 to TRBJ2-1; 10 bases match TRBD2. The CDR3 has 17 amino acids. The V gene's germline CDR1 is LGHDT and CDR2 YNNKEL (reference sequence). V trimming: 5 bases; J trimming: 2 bases; junction bases outside the gene matches: 9. CDR3 coding DNA: TGTGCCAGCAGCGGGAGGGGAGCGGGAGGGCCCTACAATGAGCAGTTCTTC. Translating gives CASSGRGAGGPYNEQFF.

V and J are TRBV29-1 and TRBJ2-3, with D possibly matching TRBD2 (6 bases). Germline V lookup: CDR1 SQVTM, CDR2 ANQGSEA. Trimming removed 7 bases at V and 0 bases at J, with 17 bases between. The CDR3 sequence is 15 residues long. The CDR3 region is CSGGGGAGSTDTQYF. CDR3 sequence (DNA): TGCAGCGGCGGAGGAGGGGCAGGGAGCACAGATACGCAGTATTTT.

The rearrangement joins TRBV29-1 to TRBJ1-2; D remains unclear. Germline CDR1 and CDR2: SQVTM and ANQGSEA. Trimming took 6 bases from V and 2 from J, leaving 13 bases between them. This CDR3 has 13 residues. CDR3 in amino acids: CSVPWTGNYGYTF. Written as DNA, the CDR3 is TGCAGCGTGCCCTGGACGGGGAACTATGGCTACACCTTC.

The chain carries TRBV19 and TRBJ1-2; unclear D gene. Between the trimmed V and J ends, which lost 7 bases and 6 bases, there was a span of 9 bases. The germline CDR1 and CDR2 sequences are LNHDA and SQIVND (reference sequence). CDR3 size: 11 residues. This CDR3 is CASNDADGYTF. The CDR3 region has the DNA TGTGCCAGTAACGACGCGGATGGCTACACCTTC.

This chain uses TRBV3-1 with TRBJ1-3, with TRBD1 matching over 7 bases. The CDR3 consists of 14 residues. The ends lost 5 bases at V and 6 bases at J; junction bases unmatched: 7. CDR1 LGHDT and CDR2 YNNKEL come from the germline V gene (reference sequence). The CDR3 region is CASSETGFVNTIYF. Written as DNA, the CDR3 is TGTGCCAGCAGCGAGACAGGGTTTGTAAACACCATATATTTT.

The chain carries TRBV20-1 and TRBJ2-3; TRBD2 aligns across 9 bases. Trimming at V came to 6 bases and at J to 5 bases, leaving 9 bases not matched to a gene. The CDR3 runs to 14 residues. CDR1 is DFQATT, CDR2 SNEGSKA, per germline (reference sequence). CDR3 loop: CSARLSGGLDTQYF. In DNA form, the CDR3 reads TGCAGTGCGCGGCTCAGCGGGGGGCTAGATACGCAGTATTTT.

This chain joins TRBV3-1 and TRBJ1-6, with D possibly matching TRBD1 (6 bases). This CDR3 contains 13 residues. CDR1 is LGHDT and CDR2 is YNNKEL in the germline V gene (reference sequence). The V gene lost 5 bases and the J gene lost 8 bases, with 10 bases spanning the gap. The CDR3 DNA sequence: TGTGCCAGCAGCTTGGGGGCTTATTCACCCCTCCACTTT. Amino acids: CASSLGAYSPLHF.

As DNA, the CDR3 is TGTGCCAGCAACATCGGGGGGAGGGTTGGGGAGACCCAGTACTTC. This codes for CASNIGGRVGETQYF. The rearrangement joins TRBV7-2 to TRBJ2-5; 7 bases line up with TRBD2. Germline V gene lookup returns CDR1 SGHTA and CDR2 FQGNSA. The CDR3 totals 15 residues. V was pared by 7 bases and J by 5 bases, with 13 bases of the junction left unmatched. The whole variable domain, remainder taken from reference TRBV7-2 and TRBJ2-5, is GAGVSQSPSNKVTEKGKDVELRCDPISGHTALYWYRQSLGQGLEFLIYFQGNSAPDKSGLPSDRFSAERTGGSVSTLTIQRTQQEDSAVYLCASNIGGRVGETQYFGPGTRLLVL.

DNA for the CDR3: TGCAGTGGAGTAGGCACCACAGATACGCAGTATTTT. Amino acids: CSGVGTTDTQYF. The chain employs TRBV20-1 and TRBJ2-3; D uncertain. CDR1 is DFQATT and CDR2 is SNEGSKA in the germline V gene (reference sequence). The V end was cut by 7 bases, the J end by 2 bases, with 10 bases between. The CDR3 is 12 residues long.

The J gene is TRBJ2-6, the V gene TRBV6-5; a possible D gene is TRBD2 (5 bases). V lost 1 base and J lost 4, with 14 bases in between. The germline gives CDR1 MNHEY, CDR2 SVGAGI. The CDR3 covers 17 residues. The CDR3 sequence: CASSYWERGPGANVLTF. The CDR3 region has the DNA TGTGCCAGCAGTTACTGGGAGAGAGGGCCCGGGGCCAACGTCCTGACTTTC.

The rearrangement links TRBV5-1 to TRBJ1-2, with TRBD1 identical over 9 bases. Germline V gives CDR1 SGHRS, CDR2 YFSETQ. This CDR3 has 13 amino acids. Trimming took 4 bases from V and 6 from J; bases not matched to a gene: 4. The CDR3 region has the DNA TGCGCCAGCAGCACCCGGACAGGGGATGGCTACACCTTC. It codes for CASSTRTGDGYTF.

This chain joins TRBV6-2 or TRBV6-3 and TRBJ2-1; no reliable D call. This CDR3 is built from 13 residues. V gave up 7 bases and J gave up 0 bases, with 7 bases separating them. CDR1 and CDR2 from the germline V gene are MNHEY and SVGEGT. CDR3 nucleotides: TGTGCCAGCACCCAAAGCTCCTACAATGAGCAGTTCTTC. It is translated as CASTQSSYNEQFF.

This clonotype showed up just once. V gene TRBV6-1 combines with J gene TRBJ2-1; 9 nucleotides agree with TRBD2. The CDR3 is made up of 15 amino acids. CDR1 is MNHNS, CDR2 SASEGT, per germline. Trimming took 6 bases from V and 4 from J; bases not matched to a gene: 7. The CDR3 coding sequence is TGTGCCAGCAGGCTGACTAGCGGCGGGTACAATGAGCAGTTCTTC. Translating it yields CASRLTSGGYNEQFF.